These T cell receptor beta chains were read from a single sample in a study of early T cells in non-severe SARS-CoV-2 infection. TCRdb reprocessed the 5' RACE reads with MiXCR, giving one entry per CDR3 protein. The sample holds 80,000 to 100,000 distinct CDR3 sequences, 14% seen once. The source material was whole blood. The source of these receptors is an adult who was a healthcare worker with PCR-confirmed SARS-CoV-2 infection or an uninfected control (not recorded which). Both conserved end residues are part of each CDR3. A D gene is named only where the DNA matches it firmly. Rows may omit the clone size; those that give it use once, few, many or a size class.

CDR3nt: TGTGCCAGCAGTTTATCGGGGGAGAACACTGAAGCTTTCTTT
CDR3aa: CASSLSGENTEAFF
j_gene: TRBJ1-1
d_gene: NA
v_gene: TRBV12-3/TRBV12-4
abundance: few
len: 14

CDR3nt: TGTGCCAGCACCCCGATGGGTCAGGAGATCACAGATACGCAGTATTTT
CDR3aa: CASTPMGQEITDTQYF
j_gene: TRBJ2-3
d_gene: NA
v_gene: TRBV7-9
abundance: few
len: 16

CDR3nt: TGTGCCAGCAGTCCACTATCTAGCACAGATACGCAGTATTTT
CDR3aa: CASSPLSSTDTQYF
j_gene: TRBJ2-3
d_gene: NA
v_gene: TRBV28
abundance: NA
len: 14

CDR3nt: TGCGCCAGCAGCCTACAACTAGCGGGAGCCTCGAGGGAGCAGTACTTC
CDR3aa: CASSLQLAGASREQYF
j_gene: TRBJ2-7
d_gene: TRBD2
v_gene: TRBV5-1
abundance: many
len: 16

CDR3nt: TGCAGCGTTGTAGGGGAGACCCAGTACTTC
CDR3aa: CSVVGETQYF
j_gene: TRBJ2-5
d_gene: NA
v_gene: TRBV29-1
abundance: many
len: 10

CDR3nt: TGCGCCAGCAGCTTGCCGGGGACCACAGATACGCAGTATTTT
CDR3aa: CASSLPGTTDTQYF
j_gene: TRBJ2-3
d_gene: NA
v_gene: TRBV5-1
abundance: NA
len: 14

CDR3nt: TGCGCCAGCAGCCCAGGGACCGTATTCCCTCTTCCGAATGAGCAGTTCTTC
CDR3aa: CASSPGTVFPLPNEQFF
j_gene: TRBJ2-1
d_gene: NA
v_gene: TRBV4-1
abundance: NA
len: 17

CDR3nt: TGTGCCAGCAGGAGACAGGGGGCTAGCGGAGAGACCCAGTACTTC
CDR3aa: CASRRQGASGETQYF
j_gene: TRBJ2-5
d_gene: TRBD1
v_gene: TRBV2
abundance: NA
len: 15

CDR3nt: TGCAGTGCTAGAGAAAACAGCCTTCTCTCCTACGAGCAGTACTTC
CDR3aa: CSARENSLLSYEQYF
j_gene: TRBJ2-7
d_gene: NA
v_gene: TRBV20-1
abundance: few
len: 15

CDR3nt: TGTGCCAGCAGCTCAACTAGCGGGAGGCGAGAGCAGTACTTC
CDR3aa: CASSSTSGRREQYF
j_gene: TRBJ2-7
d_gene: TRBD2
v_gene: TRBV11-2
abundance: few
len: 14

CDR3nt: TGTGCCAGCAGCCAAGACAGGGTCGTGGAGACCCAGTACTTC
CDR3aa: CASSQDRVVETQYF
j_gene: TRBJ2-5
d_gene: TRBD1
v_gene: TRBV7-2
abundance: NA
len: 14

CDR3nt: TGCAGTGCTGAGAGGTCTTCCGAGCAGTACTTC
CDR3aa: CSAERSSEQYF
j_gene: TRBJ2-7
d_gene: NA
v_gene: TRBV20-1
abundance: NA
len: 11

CDR3nt: TGTGCCAGCAGCCAAGACGGGACCCGCCACGAGCAGTACTTC
CDR3aa: CASSQDGTRHEQYF
j_gene: TRBJ2-7
d_gene: NA
v_gene: TRBV3-1
abundance: few
len: 14

CDR3nt: TGCGCCAGCAGCGGGAAAGGACAGGGGGCTGGAGAGCAGTACTTC
CDR3aa: CASSGKGQGAGEQYF
j_gene: TRBJ2-7
d_gene: TRBD1
v_gene: TRBV5-1
abundance: NA
len: 15